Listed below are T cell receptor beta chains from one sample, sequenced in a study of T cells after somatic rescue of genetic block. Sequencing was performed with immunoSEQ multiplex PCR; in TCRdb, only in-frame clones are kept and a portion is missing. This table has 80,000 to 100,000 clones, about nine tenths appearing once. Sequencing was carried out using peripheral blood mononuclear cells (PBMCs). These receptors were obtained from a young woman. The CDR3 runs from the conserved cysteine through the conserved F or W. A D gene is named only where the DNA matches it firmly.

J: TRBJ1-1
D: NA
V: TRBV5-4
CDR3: CASSLGGGLGSTEAFF
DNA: TGTGCCAGCAGCTTGGGGGGGGGCCTAGGGAGCACTGAAGCTTTCTTT

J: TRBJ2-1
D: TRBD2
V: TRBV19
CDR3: CASNKGLAGDPYNEQFF
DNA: TGTGCCAGTAATAAGGGGCTAGCGGGAGACCCCTACAATGAGCAGTTCTTC

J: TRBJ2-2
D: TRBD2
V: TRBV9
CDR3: CASSLAEAGGWTGELFF
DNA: TGTGCCAGCAGCCTAGCGGAAGCGGGAGGTTGGACCGGGGAGCTGTTTTTT

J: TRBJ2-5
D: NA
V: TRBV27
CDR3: CASSLSGSETQYF
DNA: TGTGCCAGCAGTTTATCAGGGTCAGAGACCCAGTACTTC

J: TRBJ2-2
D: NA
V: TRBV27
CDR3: CASSFSGELFF
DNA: TGTGCCAGCAGTTTCTCCGGGGAGCTGTTTTTT

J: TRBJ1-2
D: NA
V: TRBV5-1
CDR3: CASSEGPNYGYTF
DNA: TGCGCCAGCAGTGAGGGTCCTAACTATGGCTACACCTTC

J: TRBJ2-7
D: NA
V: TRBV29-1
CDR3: CSAYLDGIAPYEQYF
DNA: TGCAGCGCCTATCTAGACGGGATAGCACCCTACGAGCAGTACTTC

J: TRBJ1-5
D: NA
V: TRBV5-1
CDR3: CASSLEGEQPQHF
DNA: TGCGCCAGCAGCTTGGAAGGGGAACAGCCCCAGCATTTT

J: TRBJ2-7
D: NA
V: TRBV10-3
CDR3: CAISDADSYYEQYF
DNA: TGTGCCATCAGTGACGCGGACTCATACTACGAGCAGTACTTC

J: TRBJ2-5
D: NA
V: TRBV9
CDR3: CASSGGFETQYF
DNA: TGTGCCAGCAGCGGGGGGTTTGAGACCCAGTACTTC

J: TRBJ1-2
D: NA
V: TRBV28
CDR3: CASSPGTTRYGYTF
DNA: TGTGCCAGCAGTCCCGGGACTACCCGGTATGGCTACACCTTC